Below, 23 T cell receptor beta chains from the same sample are listed, as sequenced in a study of T cell repertoires in cytomegalovirus infection. TCRdb ran MiXCR on the reads and lists one entry per CDR3 protein. Of more than 85,000 distinct CDR3 sequences listed, under 25% are singletons. The specimen was CD8+ T cells from PBMCs. These TCRs come from a human donor in good health (CMV status not recorded). Some clones in this sample may be carry-over from other donors' samples.

At least ten counts were recorded for this clonotype. The rearrangement uses TRBV27 and TRBJ1-5, with D possibly being TRBD1 (6 bases). CDR3 length: 15 amino acids. Trimming shortened V by 8 bases and J by 7 bases, and 21 bases separated the two germline ends. Germline V lookup: CDR1 MNHEY, CDR2 SMNVEV (reference sequence). The chain's CDR3 is CASRPSGGPGQPQHF. For the CDR3, the DNA is TGTGCCAGCCGACCCTCCGGGGGCCCGGGGCAGCCCCAGCATTTT.

This clonotype was detected a few times. The J gene is TRBJ1-5, the V gene TRBV5-6; D gene unclear. This CDR3 contains 14 residues. Germline lookup yields CDR1 SGHDT and CDR2 YYEEEE. V lost 1 base and J 5 bases, leaving 10 bases between the germline ends. The CDR3 loop reads CASSLRTEDQPQHF. CDR3 nucleotide sequence: TGTGCCAGCAGCTTGCGGACCGAGGATCAGCCCCAGCATTTT.

There are a few counts of this clonotype. The V and J genes are TRBV4-2 and TRBJ2-7, with TRBD1 as a possible D gene (5 bases). The CDR3 is 16 residues long. Deletions cut 0 bases from V and 2 bases from J, with 14 bases between. Germline-derived CDR1 and CDR2 are LGHNA and YNFKEQ. The CDR3 loop reads CASSQDRQDTTYEQYF. In DNA form, the CDR3 reads TGTGCCAGCAGCCAAGATCGCCAGGACACGACCTACGAGCAGTACTTC.

The chain uses TRBV29-1 and TRBJ2-7; 7 bases fit TRBD1. Germline trimming cut 5 bases from V and 4 bases from J; bases unmatched to any gene: 8. Germline V gene sequence: CDR1 SQVTM, CDR2 ANQGSEA. This CDR3 spans 13 amino acids. The CDR3 sequence: CSVLGQGVYEQYF. The CDR3 DNA reads as TGCAGCGTTTTGGGGCAGGGGGTGTACGAGCAGTACTTC.

This rearrangement joins TRBV27 to TRBJ2-4; unclear D gene. CDR3 size: 10 residues. CDR1 and CDR2 from the germline V gene are MNHEY and SMNVEV (reference sequence). Between the trimmed V and J ends, which lost 6 bases and 3 bases, there was a span of 0 bases. The CDR3 protein is CASSKNIQYF. CDR3 nucleotides: TGTGCCAGCAGCAAAAACATTCAGTACTTC.

J is TRBJ2-1 and V is TRBV7-8; possible D gene TRBD2, 6 bases. The CDR3 runs 17 residues. V shed 0 bases and J shed 8 bases, with 20 bases lying between them. CDR1 and CDR2 from the germline V gene are SGHVS and FQNEAQ. CDR3 nucleotides: TGTGCCAGCAGCTTAGCGGAGGCGGGACCTCCCACAGATGAGCAGTTCTTC. Its translation is CASSLAEAGPPTDEQFF.

This clonotype came up a few times. CDR3 protein: CASGGPGLAGVFGEQFF. CDR3 DNA: TGTGCTAGTGGGGGGCCGGGACTAGCGGGAGTTTTCGGTGAGCAGTTCTTC. The rearrangement links TRBV12-5 to TRBJ2-1; 14 positions match TRBD2. CDR3 length equals 17 residues. V lost 6 bases to trimming and J lost 9 bases; unmatched junction nucleotides: 13. Per the germline V gene, CDR1 is LGHNT and CDR2 is FRNRAP. The entire variable domain, with the rest obtained from reference TRBV12-5 and TRBJ2-1, is as follows: DARVTQTPRHKVTEMGQEVTMRCQPILGHNTVFWYRQTMMQGLELLAYFRNRAPLDDSGMPKDRFSAEMPDATLATLKIQPSEPRDSAVYFCASGGPGLAGVFGEQFFGPGTRLTVL.

This clonotype was detected many times. The junction departs from the called germline gene at one end, perhaps through a read error. The rearrangement joins TRBV5-1 to TRBJ2-7, with 8 bases fitting TRBD1. The CDR3 has 14 amino acids. Germline V gives CDR1 SGHRS, CDR2 YFSETQ. In DNA, the CDR3 is TGCGCCAGCAGCTTGGAGGGACAGGAATACGAACAGTACTTC. This encodes CASSLEGQEYEQYF. Filled out from reference TRBV5-1 and TRBJ2-7, the complete variable domain reads KAGVTQTPRYLIKTRGQQVTLSCSPISGHRSVSWYQQTPGQGLQFLFEYFSETQRNKGNFPGRFSGRQFSNSRSEMNVSTLELGDSALYLCASSLEGQEYEQYFGPGTRLTVT.

The CDR3 coding sequence is TGTGCCAGCAGCGACCCGGGACAGGTTTCCTACGAGCAGTACTTC. It is translated as CASSDPGQVSYEQYF. The chain employs TRBV7-9 and TRBJ2-7; 8 nucleotides agree with TRBD1. This CDR3 comprises 15 residues. CDR1 is SEHNR, CDR2 FQNEAQ, per germline (reference sequence). The trim removed 5 bases at V and 1 base at J, leaving 7 bases unmatched.

This clonotype was detected ten times or more. The chain joins TRBV7-6 to TRBJ1-3; possible D gene TRBD1, 6 bases. V gave up 3 bases and J gave up 0 bases, with 9 bases separating them. This CDR3 contains 15 residues. Germline loops: CDR1 SGHVS, CDR2 FNYEAQ. The CDR3 DNA reads as TGTGCCAGCAGCTTGGACAGTAACTCTGGAAACACCATATATTTT. Translating it yields CASSLDSNSGNTIYF.

This clonotype was observed at least ten times. The V call is TRBV7-2, the J call TRBJ2-5; D is unclear. The CDR3 contains 13 residues. V was trimmed by 5 bases and J by 5 bases, leaving 12 bases between them. Germline V gene sequence: CDR1 SGHTA, CDR2 FQGNSA. The CDR3 DNA is TGTGCCAGCAGCCCGATCGGGTCGGAGACCCAGTACTTC. Translation: CASSPIGSETQYF.

This chain uses TRBV7-2 with TRBJ2-1; TRBD2 matches 7 bases. Trimming took 6 bases from V and 9 from J; bases not matched to a gene: 8. The germline V gene encodes CDR1 SGHTA and CDR2 FQGNSA. The CDR3 has 13 amino acids. CDR3 in DNA: TGTGCCAGCAGGGGGGGGGTAGCAAGTGAGCAGTTCTTC. Protein product: CASRGGVASEQFF.

This clonotype was observed once. The chain uses TRBV29-1 and TRBJ2-7; 9 bases agree with TRBD1. The J segment lost 2 bases and the V segment lost 5 bases, leaving 10 bases of the junction unmatched. The CDR3 runs 15 residues. Germline values: CDR1 SQVTM, CDR2 ANQGSEA. CDR3 amino acids: CSVRNPGQGAYEQYF. The CDR3 DNA sequence: TGCAGCGTTCGGAATCCGGGACAGGGAGCCTACGAGCAGTACTTC.

This clonotype came up a few times. V gene TRBV28 combines with J gene TRBJ2-3; maybe TRBD2 (6 bases). From germline, CDR1 is MDHEN and CDR2 SYDVKM. The CDR3 has 15 amino acids. V was cut by 5 bases and J by 0 bases, with 12 bases left in between. In DNA form, the CDR3 reads TGTGCCAGCAGTGTAGCGGCGGATAGCACAGATACGCAGTATTTT. This gives the protein CASSVAADSTDTQYF.

The genes are TRBV9 and TRBJ2-2; TRBD1 matches at 7 bases. With 0 bases clipped from V and 3 bases from J, the junction kept 2 bases outside the gene matches. Germline-derived CDR1 and CDR2 are SGDLS and YYNGEE. CDR3 length: 15 residues. This CDR3 is CASSVEGADTGELFF. The CDR3 region has the DNA TGTGCCAGCAGCGTAGAGGGGGCGGACACCGGGGAGCTGTTTTTT. Full variable domain (outside the CDR3, taken from reference TRBV9 and TRBJ2-2): DSGVTQTPKHLITATGQRVTLRCSPRSGDLSVYWYQQSLDQGLQFLIQYYNGEERAKGNILERFSAQQFPDLHSELNLSSLELGDSALYFCASSVEGADTGELFFGEGSRLTVL.

This clonotype has a handful of counts. The genes are TRBV28 and TRBJ2-7, with 7 bases matching TRBD1. This CDR3 has 12 amino acids. V gave up 10 bases and J gave up 3 bases; unmatched junction bases: 6. The germline gives CDR1 MDHEN, CDR2 SYDVKM. CDR3 in amino acids: CAIGTARYEQYF. The CDR3 DNA sequence: TGTGCCATCGGGACAGCACGCTACGAGCAGTACTTC.

This clonotype has a count of ten or more. The rearrangement uses TRBV7-6 and TRBJ2-5; a possible D gene is TRBD2 (5 bases). The V gene lost 2 bases and the J gene lost 8 bases, with 21 bases spanning the gap. Germline V gene sequence: CDR1 SGHVS, CDR2 FNYEAQ. This CDR3 spans 16 amino acids. The CDR3 DNA sequence: TGTGCCAGCAGCTTAAGCATGTTGGAGCGTCGGGGAACCCAGTACTTC. Protein product: CASSLSMLERRGTQYF.

This clonotype has ten or more counts. The V and J genes are TRBV15 and TRBJ1-2, with a possible D match to TRBD1 (6 bases). The CDR3 length is 13 residues. The V gene lost 1 base and the J gene lost 6 bases, with 9 bases spanning the gap. Germline assignment: CDR1 LNHNV and CDR2 YYDKDF (reference sequence). The CDR3 DNA reads TGTGCCACCAGCAGAGTCGGGGGCAATGGCTACACCTTC. Translation gives CATSRVGGNGYTF.

The V gene is TRBV11-2, the J gene TRBJ2-3; D is uncertain. Germline V CDR1 and CDR2: SGHAT, FQNNGV. The CDR3 extends over 13 amino acids. V was clipped by 0 bases and J by 4 bases, with 5 bases between them. This CDR3 reads CASSLESADTQYF. The CDR3 nucleotides are TGTGCCAGCAGCTTAGAAAGTGCAGATACGCAGTATTTT. The full variable domain, with the rest looked up from reference TRBV11-2 and TRBJ2-3, is EAGVAQSPRYKIIEKRQSVAFWCNPISGHATLYWYQQILGQGPKLLIQFQNNGVVDDSQLPKDRFSAERLKGVDSTLKIQPAKLEDSAVYLCASSLESADTQYFGPGTRLTVL.

This clonotype was seen many times. This chain uses TRBV7-9 with TRBJ2-7; a weak D match, TRBD2 (5 bases). The CDR3 totals 14 residues. Trimming took off 4 bases at V and 3 bases at J, with 13 bases between the two ends. Germline V lookup: CDR1 SEHNR, CDR2 FQNEAQ (reference sequence). The CDR3, as DNA: TGTGCCAGCAGCTCCTCCGGGATGGACTACGAGCAGTACTTC. This translates into CASSSSGMDYEQYF. The whole variable domain, remainder taken from reference TRBV7-9 and TRBJ2-7, is DTGVSQNPRHKITKRGQNVTFRCDPISEHNRLYWYRQTLGQGPEFLTYFQNEAQLEKSRLLSDRFSAERPKGSFSTLEIQRTEQGDSAMYLCASSSSGMDYEQYFGPGTRLTVT.

This clonotype was recorded a few times. The V gene is TRBV7-9, the J gene TRBJ2-7; D is possibly TRBD1 or TRBD2 (5 bases each). With 5 bases removed from V and 3 bases from J, the gap between germline ends came to 11 bases. This CDR3 spans 13 amino acids. Germline CDR1 is SEHNR and CDR2 is FQNEAQ (reference sequence). The CDR3 bases are TGTGCCAGCAGCCCCGAGGGGATCTACGAGCAGTACTTC. This sequence encodes CASSPEGIYEQYF.

The chain carries TRBV20-1 and TRBJ1-2, with D tentatively TRBD1 (5 bases). V shed 0 bases and J shed 7 bases, with 12 bases lying between them. This CDR3 spans 13 amino acids. Germline values: CDR1 DFQATT, CDR2 SNEGSKA (reference sequence). CDR3: CSARDRGEGGYTF. Here the CDR3 DNA reads TGCAGTGCTAGAGATCGGGGGGAGGGTGGCTACACCTTC.

Only a few counts were recorded for this clonotype. The genes are TRBV19 and TRBJ2-3; D gene ambiguous. The CDR3 loop spans 15 amino acids. CDR1 and CDR2 from the germline V gene are LNHDA and SQIVND (reference sequence). V shed 3 bases and J shed 1 base, with 11 bases lying between them. In nucleotides, the CDR3 is TGTGCCAGTAGTATCCCCCCTGCTGGCACAGATACGCAGTATTTT. This codes for CASSIPPAGTDTQYF.